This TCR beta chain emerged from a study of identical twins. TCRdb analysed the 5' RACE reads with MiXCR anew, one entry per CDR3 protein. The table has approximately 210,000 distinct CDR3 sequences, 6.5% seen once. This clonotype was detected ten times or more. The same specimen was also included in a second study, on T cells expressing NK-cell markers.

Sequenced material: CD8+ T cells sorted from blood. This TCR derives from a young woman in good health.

The CDR3 is CASSPDRGPGQPQHF. DNA of the CDR3: TGTGCCAGCAGCCCCGACAGGGGGCCCGGTCAGCCCCAGCATTTT. The rearrangement joins TRBV7-9 to TRBJ1-5, with TRBD1 matching 10 bases. J lost 6 bases, V lost 5 bases, and 7 bases had no gene match. The CDR3 has 15 amino acids. Germline assignment: CDR1 SEHNR and CDR2 FQNEAQ (reference sequence).